This T cell receptor (beta chain) was identified during a study of T-cell reconstitution after alpha-beta-depleted transplantation in children. This clonotype was counted between two and nine times. As it was prepared, the TCRbeta library received unique molecular identifiers. TCRdb re-called the PCR reads with MiXCR, one entry per CDR3 protein. This table holds about 92,000 distinct CDR3 sequences, 12% found once. The V end lost 0 bases, the J end lost 3 bases, and 9 bases lay between the germline ends. Germline V gene lookup returns CDR1 LGHNA and CDR2 YSLEER. CDR3 length: 15 amino acids. This specimen consisted of PBMCs from the stem cell graft donor, obtained from the stem cell graft. This TCR derives from a human donor who donated a stem cell graft to a child with inherited bone marrow failure. The chain joins TRBV4-3 to TRBJ1-5; D is uncertain. CDR3 sequence reads: CASSQDLGYNQPQHF. The CDR3 DNA is TGCGCCAGCAGCCAAGATCTAGGGTACAATCAGCCCCAGCATTTT.